This T cell receptor beta chain was recorded in a study of neurological immune-mediated disorders. It was by 5'RACE with 10-nucleotide random UMIs that the cDNA was made. TCRdb reanalysed the 5' RACE reads using MiXCR and keeps one entry per CDR3 protein. The sample consists of approximately 30,000 distinct CDR3 sequences, around 21% of them appearing once. Study-wide results and limits: Levels of TCR clonal expansion peaked in HTLV-1-associated myelopathy and reached their lowest in multiple sclerosis, under those of healthy controls.

In this sample, this clonotype turned up many times. Its matching antigen is unknown. CDR1 and CDR2 (germline): MDHEN, SYDVKM. With 2 bases clipped from V and 6 bases from J, the junction kept 8 bases outside the gene matches. There are 16 residues in the CDR3. Sequences were obtained from PBMCs. This sequence was found in a woman aged 55-69 years in good health. The genes are TRBV28 and TRBJ2-3, with 10 bases aligning to TRBD1. The CDR3 DNA is TGTGCCAGCAGTTTAAGGACAGGGGGAGAGTCTGATACGCAGTATTTT. Translated: CASSLRTGGESDTQYF.